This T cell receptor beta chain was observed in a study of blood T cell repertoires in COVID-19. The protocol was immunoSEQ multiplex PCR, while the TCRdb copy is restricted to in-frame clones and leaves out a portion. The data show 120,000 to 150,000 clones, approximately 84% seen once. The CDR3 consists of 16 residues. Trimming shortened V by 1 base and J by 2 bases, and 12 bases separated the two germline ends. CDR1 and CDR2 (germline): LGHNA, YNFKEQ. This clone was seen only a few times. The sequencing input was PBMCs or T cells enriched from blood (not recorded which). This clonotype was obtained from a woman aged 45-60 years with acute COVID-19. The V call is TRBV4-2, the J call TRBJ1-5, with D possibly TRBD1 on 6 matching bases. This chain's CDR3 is CASSQAQGRGNQPQHF. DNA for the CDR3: TGTGCCAGCAGCCAAGCACAGGGTCGAGGCAATCAGCCCCAGCATTTT.